This TCR beta chain is drawn from a study of T cells in Graves' hyperthyroidism and ophthalmopathy. Amplification of TCR beta CDR3 regions used RNA as the template. First-round RT-PCR targeting the TCR CDR3 was performed with the HTBI primer set. In TCRdb, the multiplex PCR reads were re-called with MiXCR into one record per CDR3 protein. The sample gives under 700,000 distinct CDR3 sequences, under 60% of which show up once; roughly 8.2% is in the top ten. The patients, who ranged from 18 to 65 in age, presented with newly diagnosed hyperthyroidism lasting under 2 months. Patients showing uncontrolled infection, other autoimmune disease, pregnancy or lactation were ineligible. The diagnoses drew upon clinical symptoms, serum thyroxine and TRAb, thyroid ultrasound and orbital computed tomography. Study-wide points: Blood also showed most of the thyroid clonotypes that were expanded above 0.001.

The CDR3 runs 15 residues. The V gene's germline CDR1 is SGHDT and CDR2 YYEEEE. V lost 0 bases and J 2 bases, leaving 12 bases between the germline ends. In regard to this clonotype: Its antigen remains unidentified.

Material for sequencing was peripheral blood or thyroid tissue (not recorded which). The chain joins TRBV5-6 to TRBJ2-7; D is possibly TRBD1 or TRBD2 (5 bases each). The source is a woman between 18 and 29 years old with Graves' hyperthyroidism. As DNA, the CDR3 is TGTGCCAGCAGCTTGGGGGACGCAGCTACCTACGAGCAGTACTTC. Protein sequence: CASSLGDAATYEQYF.